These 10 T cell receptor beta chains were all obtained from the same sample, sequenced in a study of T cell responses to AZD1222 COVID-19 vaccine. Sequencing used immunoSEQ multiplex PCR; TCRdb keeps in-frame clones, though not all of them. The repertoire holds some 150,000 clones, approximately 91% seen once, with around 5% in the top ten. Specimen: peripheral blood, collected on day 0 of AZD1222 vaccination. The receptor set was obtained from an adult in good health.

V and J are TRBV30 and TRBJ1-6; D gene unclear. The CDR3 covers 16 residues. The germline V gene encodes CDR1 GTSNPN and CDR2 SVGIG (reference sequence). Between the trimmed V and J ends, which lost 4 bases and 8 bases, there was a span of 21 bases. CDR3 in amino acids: CAWTPESSGVYSPLHF. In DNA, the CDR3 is TGTGCCTGGACTCCCGAATCCTCCGGCGTCTATTCACCCCTCCACTTT.

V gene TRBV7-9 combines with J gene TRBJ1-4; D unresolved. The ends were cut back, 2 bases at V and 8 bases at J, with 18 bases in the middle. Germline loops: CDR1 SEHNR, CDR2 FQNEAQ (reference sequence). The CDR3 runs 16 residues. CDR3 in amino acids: CASSLSRTHNEEKLFF. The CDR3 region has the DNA TGTGCCAGCAGCTTATCCAGGACCCACAACGAGGAAAAACTGTTTTTT.

This CDR3 is CASSAEGMPNTGELFF. The DNA for the CDR3 is TGTGCCAGCTCAGCCGAGGGGATGCCCAACACCGGGGAGCTGTTTTTT. The genes are TRBV18 and TRBJ2-2, with D perhaps TRBD1 or TRBD2 (5 bases each). There are 16 residues in the CDR3. CDR1 is KGHSH, CDR2 LQKENI, per germline. Trimming shortened V by 5 bases and J by 2 bases, and 15 bases separated the two germline ends.

The CDR3 is CASSPPFWSSGNTIYF. In DNA, the CDR3 is TGTGCCAGCAGTCCCCCTTTTTGGAGCTCTGGAAACACCATATATTTT. The rearrangement uses TRBV28 and TRBJ1-3; no reliable D call. Germline CDR1 MDHEN, CDR2 SYDVKM. This CDR3 has 16 amino acids. V was trimmed by 5 bases and J by 0 bases, leaving 14 bases between them.

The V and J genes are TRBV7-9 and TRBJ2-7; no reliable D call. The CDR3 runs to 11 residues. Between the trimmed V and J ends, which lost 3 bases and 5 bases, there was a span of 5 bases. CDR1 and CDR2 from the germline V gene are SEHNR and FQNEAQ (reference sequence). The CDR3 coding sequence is TGTGCCAGCAGCTTTGGAAACGAGCAGTACTTC. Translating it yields CASSFGNEQYF.

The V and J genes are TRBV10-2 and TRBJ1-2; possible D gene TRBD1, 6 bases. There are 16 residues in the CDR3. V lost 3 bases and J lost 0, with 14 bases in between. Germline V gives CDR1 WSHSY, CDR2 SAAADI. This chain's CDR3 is CASSERQDPTNYGYTF. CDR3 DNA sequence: TGCGCCAGCAGTGAAAGACAGGACCCTACTAACTATGGCTACACCTTC.

CDR3 loop: CASSRDRANEQFF. The CDR3 DNA is TGTGCCAGCAGCCGGGACAGGGCCAATGAGCAGTTCTTC. This rearrangement joins TRBV5-4 to TRBJ2-1, with TRBD1 matching 9 bases. In germline, CDR1 is SGHNT, CDR2 YYREEE (reference sequence). Unmatched junction bases numbered 2, after V lost 4 bases and J lost 6 bases. This CDR3 has 13 amino acids.

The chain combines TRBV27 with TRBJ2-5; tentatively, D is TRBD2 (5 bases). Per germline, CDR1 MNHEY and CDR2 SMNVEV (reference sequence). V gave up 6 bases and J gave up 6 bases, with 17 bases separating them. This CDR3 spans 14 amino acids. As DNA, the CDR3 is TGTGCCAGCAGCCCCCGGGGAGTGGTGAAGACCCAGTACTTC. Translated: CASSPRGVVKTQYF.

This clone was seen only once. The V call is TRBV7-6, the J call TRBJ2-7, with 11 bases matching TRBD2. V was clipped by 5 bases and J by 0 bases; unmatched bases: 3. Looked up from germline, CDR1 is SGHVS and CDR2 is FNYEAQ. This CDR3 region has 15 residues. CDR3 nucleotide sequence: TGTGCCAGCAGCGTGACTAGCGGGAACTCCTACGAGCAGTACTTC. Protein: CASSVTSGNSYEQYF.

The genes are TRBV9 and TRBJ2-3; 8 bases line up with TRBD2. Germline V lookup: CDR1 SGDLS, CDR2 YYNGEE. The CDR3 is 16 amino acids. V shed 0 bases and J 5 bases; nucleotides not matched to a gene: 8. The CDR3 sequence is CASSVGGGRTGDTQYF. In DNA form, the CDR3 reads TGTGCCAGCAGCGTAGGGGGCGGGAGGACGGGAGATACGCAGTATTTT.